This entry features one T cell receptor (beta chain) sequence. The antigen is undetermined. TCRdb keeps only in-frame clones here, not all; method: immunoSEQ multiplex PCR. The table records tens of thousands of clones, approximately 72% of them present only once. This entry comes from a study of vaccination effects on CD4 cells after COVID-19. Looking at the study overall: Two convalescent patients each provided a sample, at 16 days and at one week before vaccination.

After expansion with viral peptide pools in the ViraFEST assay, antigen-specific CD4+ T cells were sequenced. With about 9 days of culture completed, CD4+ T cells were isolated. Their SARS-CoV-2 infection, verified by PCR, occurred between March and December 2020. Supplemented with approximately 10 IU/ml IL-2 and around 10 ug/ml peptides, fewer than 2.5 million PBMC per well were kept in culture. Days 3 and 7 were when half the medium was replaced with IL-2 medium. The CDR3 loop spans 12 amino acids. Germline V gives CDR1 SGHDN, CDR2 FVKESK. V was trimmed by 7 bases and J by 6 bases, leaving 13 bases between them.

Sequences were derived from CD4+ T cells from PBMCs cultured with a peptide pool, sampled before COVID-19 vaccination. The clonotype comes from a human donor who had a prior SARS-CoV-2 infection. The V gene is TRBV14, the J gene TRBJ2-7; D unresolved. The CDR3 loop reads CASTRKMGEQYF. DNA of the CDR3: TGTGCCAGCACGAGGAAAATGGGCGAGCAGTACTTC. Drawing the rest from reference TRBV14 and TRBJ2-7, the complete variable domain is EAGVTQFPSHSVIEKGQTVTLRCDPISGHDNLYWYRRVMGKEIKFLLHFVKESKQDESGMPNNRFLAERTGGTYSTLKVQPAELEDSGVYFCASTRKMGEQYFGPGTRLTVT.